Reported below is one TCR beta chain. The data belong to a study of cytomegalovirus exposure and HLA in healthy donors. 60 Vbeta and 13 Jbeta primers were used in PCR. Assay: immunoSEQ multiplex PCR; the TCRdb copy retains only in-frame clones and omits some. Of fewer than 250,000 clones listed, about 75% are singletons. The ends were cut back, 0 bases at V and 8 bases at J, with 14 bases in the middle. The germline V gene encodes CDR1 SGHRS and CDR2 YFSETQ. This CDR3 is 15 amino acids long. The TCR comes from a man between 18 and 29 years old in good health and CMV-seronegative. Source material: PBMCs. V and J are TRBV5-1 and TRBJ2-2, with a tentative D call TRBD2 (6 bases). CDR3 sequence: CASSLAASVVGELFF. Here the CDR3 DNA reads TGCGCCAGCAGCTTGGCGGCTAGCGTGGTAGGGGAGCTGTTTTTT.